The 25 T cell receptor beta chains given below trace back to one sample, sequenced in a study of beta chain features in type 1 diabetes. All of the isolated RNA was reverse transcribed, so expressed TCRB transcripts were sequenced. Assay used: immunoSEQ multiplex PCR; TCRdb lists only in-frame clones, some missing. The table has a few hundred thousand clones, 25% to 35% seen once. Input material: central memory CD4+ T cells from blood. All receptors come from a man younger than 45 in good health.

The chain employs TRBV6-1 and TRBJ2-3; TRBD1 agrees at 8 bases. With V trimmed by 5 bases and J by 3 bases, 7 bases remained unmatched. Germline CDR1 is MNHNS and CDR2 is SASEGT. The CDR3 contains 15 residues. CDR3 sequence reads: CASSPDRGRTDTQYF. The CDR3 nucleotides read TGTGCCAGCAGTCCTGACAGGGGTAGGACAGATACGCAGTATTTT.

This clone is judged medium-sized. J is TRBJ2-3 and V is TRBV2; TRBD2 matches at 7 bases. Germline-derived CDR1 and CDR2 are SNHLY and FYNNEI. The CDR3 runs to 13 residues. The J segment lost 3 bases and the V segment lost 8 bases, leaving 5 bases of the junction unmatched. CDR3 loop: CASGSSGTDTQYF. The CDR3 DNA reads TGTGCCAGCGGGAGTAGCGGGACAGATACGCAGTATTTT.

The chain carries TRBV7-2 and TRBJ2-1; a weak D match, TRBD2 (5 bases). Germline V gene sequence: CDR1 SGHTA, CDR2 FQGNSA. This CDR3 is built from 16 residues. V was pared by 6 bases and J by 4 bases, with 19 bases between. The CDR3 bases are TGTGCCAGCAGGGCGAGTTCTCGGACGGGATACAATGAGCAGTTCTTC. Its translation: CASRASSRTGYNEQFF.

The chain has TRBV4-3 and TRBJ2-7; D remains unclear. The CDR3 loop spans 13 amino acids. CDR1 LGHNA and CDR2 YSLEER come from the germline V gene. V shed 0 bases and J shed 3 bases, with 6 bases lying between them. CDR3 sequence reads: CASSQEVGYEQYF. The CDR3 DNA follows: TGCGCCAGCAGCCAAGAGGTTGGCTACGAGCAGTACTTC.

V is TRBV28 and J is TRBJ1-5; D gene ambiguous. The CDR3 loop spans 13 amino acids. The V end lost 7 bases, the J end lost 7 bases, and 14 bases lay between the germline ends. Germline loops: CDR1 MDHEN, CDR2 SYDVKM. The CDR3, as DNA: TGTGCCAGCAATAGTGGGTCCCGGCAGCCCCAGCATTTT. Protein sequence: CASNSGSRQPQHF.

On this clone itself: A far larger clone is a single base away, which makes a read error likely. The V gene is TRBV14, the J gene TRBJ2-2, with D unclear. The CDR3 spans 15 residues. Germline CDR1 is SGHDN and CDR2 is FVKESK. DNA of the CDR3: TGTGCCCGCAGCCGCCTAGGACCCCCCACCGGGGAGCTGTTTTTT. Translated, it gives CARSRLGPPTGELFF.

The chain employs TRBV20-1 and TRBJ2-1; D uncertain. The CDR3 is made up of 11 amino acids. V dropped 3 bases and J dropped 15 bases, with 15 bases sitting between them. CDR1 DFQATT and CDR2 SNEGSKA come from the germline V gene (reference sequence). DNA for the CDR3: TGCAGTGCTAGTGACGGTACTATTCCGTTCTTC. Encoded protein: CSASDGTIPFF.

V and J are TRBV7-9 and TRBJ1-1; D remains ambiguous. V lost 0 bases and J 5 bases, leaving 10 bases between the germline ends. The CDR3 is 14 amino acids. CDR1 is SEHNR, CDR2 FQNEAQ, per germline (reference sequence). In DNA form, the CDR3 reads TGTGCCAGCAGCTTAGCGCGAATGAGGACTGAAGCTTTCTTT. Translating gives CASSLARMRTEAFF. Looking up the rest from reference TRBV7-9 and TRBJ1-1 gives the full variable domain: DTGVSQNPRHKITKRGQNVTFRCDPISEHNRLYWYRQTLGQGPEFLTYFQNEAQLEKSRLLSDRFSAERPKGSFSTLEIQRTEQGDSAMYLCASSLARMRTEAFFGQGTRLTVV.

V gene TRBV28 combines with J gene TRBJ2-3; 7 bases align to TRBD1. Germline assignment: CDR1 MDHEN and CDR2 SYDVKM. The CDR3 has 17 residues. V shed 4 bases and J 1 base; nucleotides not matched to a gene: 11. The chain's CDR3 is CASSSSTGNVGTDTQYF. For the CDR3, the DNA is TGTGCCAGCAGTTCCTCGACAGGGAATGTTGGCACAGATACGCAGTATTTT.

The chain couples TRBV10-3 to TRBJ2-5; 7 bases map to TRBD2. The CDR3 is 14 amino acids. CDR1 is ENHRY and CDR2 is SYGVKD in the germline V gene. V dropped 3 bases and J dropped 2; count of bases not matched to a gene: 3. CDR3 sequence: CAISEWGGQETQYF. CDR3 nucleotides: TGTGCCATCAGTGAATGGGGGGGACAAGAGACCCAGTACTTC.

This clone was seen a few times. The V call is TRBV18, the J call TRBJ2-5; D unresolved. Germline CDR1 and CDR2: KGHSH and LQKENI. V shed 1 base and J shed 5 bases, with 8 bases lying between them. CDR3 length: 13 residues. CDR3 DNA: TGTGCCAGCTCACCACGGGCGCGGGAGACCCAGTACTTC. As protein: CASSPRARETQYF.

The gene calls are TRBV11-1 and TRBJ2-3, with TRBD2 identical over 9 bases. Germline loops: CDR1 SGHAT, CDR2 FQDESV (reference sequence). The CDR3 is 16 residues long. J was trimmed by 0 bases and V by 3 bases; bases with no gene match: 4. DNA of the CDR3: TGTGCCAGCAGCTTGACTAGCGGCCGGAGCACAGATACGCAGTATTTT. Translation: CASSLTSGRSTDTQYF.

In its sample, this clone was seen a few times. The genes are TRBV27 and TRBJ1-5; D not resolved. V shed 1 base and J shed 1 base, with 2 bases lying between them. This CDR3 has 13 amino acids. Per germline, CDR1 MNHEY and CDR2 SMNVEV (reference sequence). CDR3: CASSLWSNQPQHF. CDR3 in DNA: TGTGCCAGCAGTTTATGGAGCAATCAGCCCCAGCATTTT.

The table lists this clone with a few counts. The chain employs TRBV25-1 and TRBJ2-7, with TRBD2 matching 7 bases. The V segment lost 1 base and the J segment 4 bases; nucleotides outside the gene matches: 10. This CDR3 contains 16 residues. The germline V gene encodes CDR1 MGHDK and CDR2 SYGVNS. Written as DNA, the CDR3 is TGTGCCAGCAGTGAATCCCTGGGGAGGGGAGCGTACGAGCAGTACTTC. The encoded protein is CASSESLGRGAYEQYF.

This clone has more than one count but fewer than ten. This rearrangement joins TRBV29-1 to TRBJ2-7; 7 nucleotides line up with TRBD1. CDR3 size: 14 residues. Per germline, CDR1 SQVTM and CDR2 ANQGSEA. The CDR3 reads CSARQGPVSYEQYF. CDR3 nucleotide sequence: TGCAGTGCCCGACAGGGCCCTGTCTCCTACGAGCAGTACTTC.

CDR3 residues: CASSPGSLAVNIQYF. The CDR3 DNA is TGCGCCAGCAGCCCTGGTTCGCTAGCGGTAAACATTCAGTACTTC. This sequence joins TRBV5-1 and TRBJ2-4, with 7 nucleotides matching TRBD2. From germline, CDR1 is SGHRS and CDR2 YFSETQ. The CDR3 sequence is 15 residues long. With 4 bases clipped from V and 6 bases from J, the junction kept 10 bases outside the gene matches.

This clone was counted between two and nine times. The chain recombines TRBV2 with TRBJ2-4, with 7 nucleotides matching TRBD1. This CDR3 is 15 amino acids long. The V gene end was trimmed by 8 bases and the J gene end by 2 bases; junction bases not matched to a gene: 9. The germline gives CDR1 SNHLY, CDR2 FYNNEI. The CDR3 DNA sequence: TGTGCCAGCCTAACAGGGGACCGAACCAAAAACATTCAGTACTTC. Protein product: CASLTGDRTKNIQYF.

This clone has ten or more counts. The rearrangement uses TRBV6-6 and TRBJ1-2; D gene unclear. This CDR3 is built from 14 residues. The germline V gene has CDR1 MNHNY and CDR2 SVGAGI (reference sequence). Trimming removed 5 bases from V and 7 bases from J, with 17 bases in between. CDR3 protein: CASSAPGGGGGYTF. The CDR3 DNA reads TGTGCCAGCAGTGCCCCGGGAGGAGGCGGTGGCTACACCTTC.

This clone came up many times. The chain carries TRBV2 and TRBJ2-6; 10 positions agree with TRBD1. V was clipped by 9 bases and J by 0 bases; unmatched bases: 17. CDR1 is SNHLY and CDR2 is FYNNEI in the germline V gene. CDR3 length: 20 residues. The CDR3 loop is CASAPGQGLNWRSGANVLTF. The CDR3 DNA reads as TGTGCCAGTGCGCCGGGACAGGGGTTAAATTGGCGCTCTGGGGCCAACGTCCTGACTTTC. The entire variable domain, with the rest obtained from reference TRBV2 and TRBJ2-6, is as follows: EPEVTQTPSHQVTQMGQEVILRCVPISNHLYFYWYRQILGQKVEFLVSFYNNEISEKSEIFDDQFSVERPDGSNFTLKIRSTKLEDSAMYFCASAPGQGLNWRSGANVLTFGAGSRLTVL.

V and J are TRBV29-1 and TRBJ2-7, with D tentatively TRBD1 or TRBD2 (6 bases each). The V end was cut by 4 bases, the J end by 2 bases, with 9 bases between. The CDR3 covers 12 residues. The germline CDR1 and CDR2 sequences are SQVTM and ANQGSEA. The CDR3 loop is CSVVRGPYEQYF. For the CDR3, the DNA is TGCAGCGTTGTACGGGGGCCCTACGAGCAGTACTTC.

The rearrangement joins TRBV19 to TRBJ2-7; no clear D gene. CDR3 size: 14 residues. Germline assignment: CDR1 LNHDA and CDR2 SQIVND (reference sequence). Trimming cost V 2 bases and J 3 bases, with 11 bases left between them. CDR3: CASSIKAPDYEQYF. CDR3 bases: TGTGCCAGTAGTATAAAAGCGCCGGACTACGAGCAGTACTTC.

The genes are TRBV18 and TRBJ1-6; 8 bases are shared with TRBD1. CDR1 and CDR2 (germline): KGHSH, LQKENI. The V and J ends lost 3 bases and 10 bases, in that order; junction bases with no gene match: 5. The CDR3 covers 14 residues. For the CDR3, the DNA is TGTGCCAGCTCACCCCAGGACAGGGACTCACCCCTCCACTTT. Translating gives CASSPQDRDSPLHF. Using reference TRBV18 and TRBJ1-6 for the parts outside the CDR3, the full variable domain is NAGVMQNPRHLVRRRGQEARLRCSPMKGHSHVYWYRQLPEEGLKFMVYLQKENIIDESGMPKERFSAEFPKEGPSILRIQQVVRGDSAAYFCASSPQDRDSPLHFGNGTRLTVT.

The rearrangement links TRBV6-5 to TRBJ2-3, with 7 bases fitting TRBD1. CDR1 MNHEY and CDR2 SVGAGI come from the germline V gene. The trim removed 8 bases at V and 4 bases at J, leaving 6 bases unmatched. The CDR3 runs to 13 residues. This chain's CDR3 is CASANTGADTQYF. CDR3 nucleotide sequence: TGTGCCAGCGCTAATACAGGGGCAGATACGCAGTATTTT.

CDR3 residues: CSVDSGRSYNEQFF. The CDR3 nucleotides are TGCAGCGTTGACAGCGGGAGATCCTACAATGAGCAGTTCTTC. The J gene is TRBJ2-1, the V gene TRBV29-1, with 8 bases fitting TRBD2. The CDR3 sequence is 14 residues long. Germline V CDR1 and CDR2: SQVTM, ANQGSEA. The ends lost 3 bases at V and 1 base at J; junction bases unmatched: 2.

V is TRBV29-1 and J is TRBJ2-3; D not certain. The germline CDR1 and CDR2 sequences are SQVTM and ANQGSEA. The length of the CDR3 is 14 residues. V was shortened by 0 bases and J by 1 base, with 8 bases between the two germline ends. This CDR3 reads CSVEDRRGTDTQYF. CDR3 nucleotide sequence: TGCAGCGTTGAAGATCGCCGGGGCACAGATACGCAGTATTTT.